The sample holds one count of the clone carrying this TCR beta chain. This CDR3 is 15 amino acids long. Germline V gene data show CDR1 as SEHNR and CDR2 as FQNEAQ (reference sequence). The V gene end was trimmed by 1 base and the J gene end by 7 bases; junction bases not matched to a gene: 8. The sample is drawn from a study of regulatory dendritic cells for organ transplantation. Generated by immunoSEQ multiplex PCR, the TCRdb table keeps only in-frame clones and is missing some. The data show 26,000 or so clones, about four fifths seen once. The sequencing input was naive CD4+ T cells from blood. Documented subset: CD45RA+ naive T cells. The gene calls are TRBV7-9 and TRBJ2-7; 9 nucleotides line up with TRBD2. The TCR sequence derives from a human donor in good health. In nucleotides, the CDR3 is TGTGCCAGCAGCTTAGGAGCTCTAGCGGGAAGGGAGCAGTACTTC. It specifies CASSLGALAGREQYF. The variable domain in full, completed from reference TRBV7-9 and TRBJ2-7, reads DTGVSQNPRHKITKRGQNVTFRCDPISEHNRLYWYRQTLGQGPEFLTYFQNEAQLEKSRLLSDRFSAERPKGSFSTLEIQRTEQGDSAMYLCASSLGALAGREQYFGPGTRLTVT.